This T cell receptor (beta chain) comes out of a study of shared clonotypes between healthy human individuals. Unmatched junction bases numbered 7, after V lost 1 base and J lost 1 base. The V gene's germline CDR1 is LNHDA and CDR2 SQIVND (reference sequence). The CDR3 covers 18 residues. Here immunoSEQ multiplex PCR was the method, and the copy in TCRdb shows in-frame clones only, minus some. This sample has about 2,500,000 clones; around nine tenths occur once, and the top ten carry over 0.12%. J is TRBJ2-5 and V is TRBV19, with 12 bases aligning to TRBD2. This receptor was taken from a man between 18 and 29 years old in good health. Sequencing input: naive CD4+ T cells sorted from blood. Subset given: CD45RA+ positively selected. The DNA of the CDR3 is TGTGCCAGTAGTATAGGGTGGACTAGCGGGACGGCCCAAGAGACCCAGTACTTC. Protein sequence: CASSIGWTSGTAQETQYF.